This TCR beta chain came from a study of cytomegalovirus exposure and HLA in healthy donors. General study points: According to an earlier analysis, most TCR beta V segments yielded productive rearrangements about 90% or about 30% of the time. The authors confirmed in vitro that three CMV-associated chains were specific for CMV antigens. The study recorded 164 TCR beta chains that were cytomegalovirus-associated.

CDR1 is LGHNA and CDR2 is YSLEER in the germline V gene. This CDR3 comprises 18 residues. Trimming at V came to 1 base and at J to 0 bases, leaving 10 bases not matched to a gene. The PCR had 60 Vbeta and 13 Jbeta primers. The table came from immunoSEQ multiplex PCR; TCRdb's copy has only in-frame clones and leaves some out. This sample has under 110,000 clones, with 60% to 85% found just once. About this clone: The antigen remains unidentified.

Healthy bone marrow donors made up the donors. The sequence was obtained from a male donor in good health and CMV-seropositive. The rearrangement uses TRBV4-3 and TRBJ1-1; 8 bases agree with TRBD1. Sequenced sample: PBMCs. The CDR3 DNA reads TGCGCCAGCAGCCAAGCGACCGGGACAGGCATGATGAACACTGAAGCTTTCTTT. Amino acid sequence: CASSQATGTGMMNTEAFF.